The source of this T cell receptor beta chain is a study of cytomegalovirus exposure and HLA in healthy donors. Overall study findings and caveats: In a later analysis, across HLA loci, associated TCR counts were highest for DRB1, lowest for HLA-C. The authors later found most CMV-associated TCR beta chains appeared HLA-restricted.

A remark on this clone: Its matching antigen is unknown.

Primers: 60 Vbeta forward and 13 Jbeta reverse. TCRdb's table, derived via immunoSEQ multiplex PCR, lists solely in-frame clones and lacks some. There are about 130,000 clones in the sample; 84% occur only once, and 2% to 3% lies in the top ten. Germline assignment: CDR1 SNHLY and CDR2 FYNNEI. V was pared by 6 bases and J by 3 bases, with 9 bases of the junction left unmatched. This CDR3 has 16 residues. Sequenced material: PBMCs. This chain links TRBV2 with TRBJ1-5, with TRBD1 matching over 9 bases. The sequence derives from a man aged 50-59 years in good health and CMV-seronegative. Here the CDR3 DNA reads TGTGCCAGCAGCCTCTACAGGGGGCGGGACAATCAGCCCCAGCATTTT. Translation: CASSLYRGRDNQPQHF.